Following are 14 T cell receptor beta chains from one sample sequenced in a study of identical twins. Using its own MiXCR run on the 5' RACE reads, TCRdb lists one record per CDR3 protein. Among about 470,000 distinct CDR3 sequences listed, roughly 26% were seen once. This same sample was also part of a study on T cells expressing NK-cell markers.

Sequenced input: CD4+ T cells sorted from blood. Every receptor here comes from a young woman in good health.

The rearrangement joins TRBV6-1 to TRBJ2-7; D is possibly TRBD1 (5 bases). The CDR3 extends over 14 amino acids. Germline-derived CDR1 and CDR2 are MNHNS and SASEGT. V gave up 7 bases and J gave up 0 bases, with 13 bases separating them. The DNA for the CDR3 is TGTGCCAGCAAGCACAGGAGCCACTCCTACGAGCAGTACTTC. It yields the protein CASKHRSHSYEQYF.

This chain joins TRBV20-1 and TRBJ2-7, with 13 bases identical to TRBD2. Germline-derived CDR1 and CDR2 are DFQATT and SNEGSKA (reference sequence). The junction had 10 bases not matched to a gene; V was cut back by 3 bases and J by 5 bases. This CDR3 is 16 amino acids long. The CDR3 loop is CSARATGTSGTNEQYF. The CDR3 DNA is TGCAGTGCTAGGGCTACCGGGACTAGCGGGACCAACGAGCAGTACTTC.

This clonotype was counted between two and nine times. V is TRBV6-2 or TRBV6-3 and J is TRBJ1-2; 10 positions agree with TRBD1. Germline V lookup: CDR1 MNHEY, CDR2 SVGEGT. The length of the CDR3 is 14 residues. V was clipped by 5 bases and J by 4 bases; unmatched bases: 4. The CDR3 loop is CASSKGQGSYGYTF. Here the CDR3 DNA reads TGTGCCAGCAGTAAGGGACAGGGGTCCTATGGCTACACCTTC.

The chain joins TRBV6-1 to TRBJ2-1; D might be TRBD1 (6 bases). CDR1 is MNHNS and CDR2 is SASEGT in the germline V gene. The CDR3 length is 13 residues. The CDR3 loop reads CTSRGFTYNEQFF. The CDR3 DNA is TGTACGAGCAGGGGTTTCACCTACAATGAGCAGTTCTTC.

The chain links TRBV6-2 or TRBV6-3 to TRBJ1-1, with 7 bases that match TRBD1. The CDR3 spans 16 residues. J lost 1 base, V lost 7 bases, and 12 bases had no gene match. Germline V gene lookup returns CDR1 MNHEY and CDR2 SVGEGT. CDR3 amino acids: CASTRKRQGRNTEAFF. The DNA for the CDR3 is TGTGCCAGCACTCGAAAACGACAGGGAAGGAACACTGAAGCTTTCTTT.

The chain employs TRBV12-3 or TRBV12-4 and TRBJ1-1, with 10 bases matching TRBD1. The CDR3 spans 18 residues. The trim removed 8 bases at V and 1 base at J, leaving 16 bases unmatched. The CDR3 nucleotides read TGTGCCAGCTCTGGGACAGGGGATGATCCCAGGGCGAACACTGAAGCTTTCTTT. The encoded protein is CASSGTGDDPRANTEAFF.

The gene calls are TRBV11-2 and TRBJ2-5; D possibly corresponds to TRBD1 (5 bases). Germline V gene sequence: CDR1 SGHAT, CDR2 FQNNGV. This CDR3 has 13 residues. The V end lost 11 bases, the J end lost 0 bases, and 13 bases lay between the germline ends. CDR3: CASRAVYQETQYF. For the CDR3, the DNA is TGTGCCTCCAGGGCAGTGTACCAAGAGACCCAGTACTTC.

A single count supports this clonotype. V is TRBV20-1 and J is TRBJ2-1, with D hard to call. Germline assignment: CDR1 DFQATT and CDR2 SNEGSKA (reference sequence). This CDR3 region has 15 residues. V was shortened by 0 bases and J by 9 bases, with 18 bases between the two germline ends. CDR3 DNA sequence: TGCAGTGCTAGAGATCTACCTAGTTCGATTGCTGAGCAGTTCTTC. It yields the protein CSARDLPSSIAEQFF.

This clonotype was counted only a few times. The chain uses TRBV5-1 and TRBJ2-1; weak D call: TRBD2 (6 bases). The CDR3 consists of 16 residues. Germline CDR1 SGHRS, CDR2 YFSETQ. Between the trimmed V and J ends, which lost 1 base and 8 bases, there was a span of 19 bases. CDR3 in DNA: TGCGCCAGCAGCTTGCGGCGGGGCCCTTGGTTGGATGAGCAGTTCTTC. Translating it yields CASSLRRGPWLDEQFF.

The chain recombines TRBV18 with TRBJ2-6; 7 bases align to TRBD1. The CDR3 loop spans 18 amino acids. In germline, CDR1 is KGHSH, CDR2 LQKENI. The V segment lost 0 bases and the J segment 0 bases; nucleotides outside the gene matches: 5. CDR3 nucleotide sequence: TGTGCCAGCTCACCACCCCCAGGGGGACGCTCTGGGGCCAACGTCCTGACTTTC. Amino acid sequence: CASSPPPGGRSGANVLTF.

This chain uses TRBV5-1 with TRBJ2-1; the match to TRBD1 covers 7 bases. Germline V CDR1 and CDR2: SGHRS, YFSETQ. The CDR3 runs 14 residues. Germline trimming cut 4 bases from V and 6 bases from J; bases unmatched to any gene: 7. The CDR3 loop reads CASSVRPGGNEQFF. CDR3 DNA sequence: TGCGCCAGCAGCGTTCGCCCAGGGGGCAATGAGCAGTTCTTC.

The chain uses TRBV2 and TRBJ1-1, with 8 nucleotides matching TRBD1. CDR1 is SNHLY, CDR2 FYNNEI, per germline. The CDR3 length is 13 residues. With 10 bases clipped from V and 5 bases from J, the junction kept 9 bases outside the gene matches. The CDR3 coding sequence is TGTGCCATCGCCAGGGGGCGCGGTACTGAAGCTTTCTTT. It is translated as CAIARGRGTEAFF. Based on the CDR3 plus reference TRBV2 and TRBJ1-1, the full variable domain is EPEVTQTPSHQVTQMGQEVILRCVPISNHLYFYWYRQILGQKVEFLVSFYNNEISEKSEIFDDQFSVERPDGSNFTLKIRSTKLEDSAMYFCAIARGRGTEAFFGQGTRLTVV.

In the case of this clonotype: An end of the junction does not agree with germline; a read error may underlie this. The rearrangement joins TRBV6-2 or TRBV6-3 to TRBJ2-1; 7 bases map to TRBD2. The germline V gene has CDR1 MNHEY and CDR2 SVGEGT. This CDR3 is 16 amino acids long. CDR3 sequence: CASSKTGTTNYNEQLF. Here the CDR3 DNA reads TGTGCCAGCAGTAAAACCGGGACTACTAACTACAATGAGCAGCTCTTC.

The CDR3 nucleotides are TGTGCCAGCAGCCAACGGGACACCCCCAATCAGCCCCAGCATTTT. As protein: CASSQRDTPNQPQHF. V usage is TRBV14 and J usage is TRBJ1-5; perhaps TRBD1 as D (6 bases). The V gene lost 2 bases and the J gene lost 3 bases, with 11 bases spanning the gap. The CDR3 length is 15 residues. CDR1 and CDR2 (germline): SGHDN, FVKESK. Filled out from reference TRBV14 and TRBJ1-5, the complete variable domain reads EAGVTQFPSHSVIEKGQTVTLRCDPISGHDNLYWYRRVMGKEIKFLLHFVKESKQDESGMPNNRFLAERTGGTYSTLKVQPAELEDSGVYFCASSQRDTPNQPQHFGDGTRLSIL.